Listed below are T cell receptor beta chains from one sample, sequenced in a study of patients and donors after allogeneic stem cell transplantation. One entry per CDR3 protein, called by TCRdb with MiXCR from the RT-PCR reads. The table shows roughly 880,000 distinct CDR3 sequences, with about a sixth occurring only once. The sample consisted of blood, either unsorted or a sorted T cell fraction (not recorded which). The source of these receptors is a human donor who was either an allogeneic HSCT recipient or a stem cell or donor lymphocyte infusion donor (not recorded which). It is not recorded whose cells these are; they may come from a transplant donor. Each CDR3 is given with its conserved first and last residue. The D gene is left open where the match is weak. Some rows mark clone size as missing; the rest say once, few, many or name a class of expanded clone.

TGTGCCAGCAGCTTAGTCTCGGGAGCGGGGGGGCCTACCGGGGAGCTGTTTTTT	CASSLVSGAGGPTGELFF	TRBJ2-2	.	TRBD2	TRBV11-2
TGCAGTGGAATAATGAGCACAGATACGCAGTATTTT	CSGIMSTDTQYF	TRBJ2-3	.	.	TRBV20-1
TGTGCCAGCAGCCCTTGGGGGAGCTCCTACGAGCAGTACTTC	CASSPWGSSYEQYF	TRBJ2-7	few	.	TRBV7-2
TGCAGTGCTAGAGATGACATAGGTGGAGAGACCCAGTACTTC	CSARDDIGGETQYF	TRBJ2-5	few	.	TRBV20-1
TGTGCCAGCAGCTTAGTAGGTCTAGCGGCGCCTTGGGTCTCCTACGAGCAGTACTTC	CASSLVGLAAPWVSYEQYF	TRBJ2-7	few	TRBD2	TRBV11-2
TGTGCCAGCAGCTTAGGAACAGGACTAGCGGGGGGGCCCGCCTACGAGCAGTACTTC	CASSLGTGLAGGPAYEQYF	TRBJ2-7	few	TRBD2	TRBV11-1
TGTGCCAGCAGTTTAACGTCTTGGGGGAACGGGGAGCTGTTTTTT	CASSLTSWGNGELFF	TRBJ2-2	few	.	TRBV27
TGTGCCAGCAGCTCAGGGGGCTTGGGTTCACCCCTCCACTTT	CASSSGGLGSPLHF	TRBJ1-6	.	TRBD1	TRBV7-9
TGTGCCAGCAGCGCAAACAGGGGCCGGTCACCCCTCCACTTT	CASSANRGRSPLHF	TRBJ1-6	few	TRBD1	TRBV11-1
TGCAGTGCTAGAGATGCGGGACAGAGGGAACAGCCCCAGCATTTT	CSARDAGQREQPQHF	TRBJ1-5	.	TRBD1	TRBV20-1
TGTGCCAGCAGCTTATTACTAGCGGGGGTATACAATGAGCAGTTCTTC	CASSLLLAGVYNEQFF	TRBJ2-1	few	TRBD2	TRBV7-2
TGCGCCAGCAGCCAAGAAGCGGGGATGGGCAATCAGCCCCAGCATTTT	CASSQEAGMGNQPQHF	TRBJ1-5	few	.	TRBV4-3
TGTGCCAGCACCGTGGACATTCGCACTGAAGCTTTCTTT	CASTVDIRTEAFF	TRBJ1-1	.	.	TRBV2
TGTGCCAGCTGTCAGGGCATTAAAACTAGGATCCACCAGGAGACCCAGTACTTC	CASCQGIKTRIHQETQYF	TRBJ2-5	.	.	TRBV6-2/TRBV6-3
TGTGCCAGCAGTTTCTCGGCGGCCGCCTACGAGCAGTACTTC	CASSFSAAAYEQYF	TRBJ2-7	few	.	TRBV12-3/TRBV12-4
TGTGCCAGCAGTTTATCGGGCGGGAGGTTTTCCCACGAGCAGTACTTC	CASSLSGGRFSHEQYF	TRBJ2-7	few	TRBD2	TRBV12-3/TRBV12-4
TGTGCCAGCAGCCGGAACCAGGGGGCGCTTAGCTACGAGCAGTACTTC	CASSRNQGALSYEQYF	TRBJ2-7	many	TRBD1	TRBV3-1
TGCGCCAGCAGCCAGCTGGGACAGGCCTCTGAAAAACTGTTTTTT	CASSQLGQASEKLFF	TRBJ1-4	.	TRBD1	TRBV4-1
TGTGCCAGCAGCGGGGGACAGGGGAGAACTAACTATGGCTACACCTTC	CASSGGQGRTNYGYTF	TRBJ1-2	.	TRBD1	TRBV9
TGTGCCAGCAGCCCCGTAGCGGGAGTTGGAGAGACCCAGTACTTC	CASSPVAGVGETQYF	TRBJ2-5	few	TRBD2	TRBV7-7
TGTGCCAGCAGCCGTCCCGCTCCGGGACAGGGGGCCAATGAGCAGTTCTTC	CASSRPAPGQGANEQFF	TRBJ2-1	few	TRBD1	TRBV7-8
TGTGCCAGCATTTTGACTAGGGCTCGAGCAGATACGCAGTATTTT	CASILTRARADTQYF	TRBJ2-3	few	.	TRBV2
TGTGCCAGCATTGATAGGTACTACGAGCAGTACTTC	CASIDRYYEQYF	TRBJ2-7	.	.	TRBV6-2/TRBV6-3
TGTGCCAGCAGCTACCCCACTAGCGGGGGAACCGGGGAGCTGTTTTTT	CASSYPTSGGTGELFF	TRBJ2-2	.	TRBD2	TRBV7-9
TGTGCCAGCAGCGCCGGGACAGGATTCTCCTACGAGCAGTACTTC	CASSAGTGFSYEQYF	TRBJ2-7	many	TRBD1	TRBV5-6
TGTGCCAGCAGCTTAGACTATAAACTGTTTTTT	CASSLDYKLFF	TRBJ1-4	.	.	TRBV11-2
TGCAGTGCTAGATCTACTCTGGCGACTAGCGGGAGTGGTACAGATACGCAGTATTTT	CSARSTLATSGSGTDTQYF	TRBJ2-3	.	TRBD2	TRBV20-1
TGTGCCAGCTCACCAGGGGTAGACAGGAACACTGAAGCTTTCTTT	CASSPGVDRNTEAFF	TRBJ1-1	few	.	TRBV18
TGCGCCAGCAGCCACCAAGTAAGACAGGGTTTTAGTGGCTACACCTTC	CASSHQVRQGFSGYTF	TRBJ1-2	.	TRBD1	TRBV4-3
TGTGCCAGCAGCCCAGAAACAGGGACCTATGGCTACACCTTC	CASSPETGTYGYTF	TRBJ1-2	.	.	TRBV3-1
TGTGCCAGCAGTTCAGGGGGCGCCGAGCAGTACTTC	CASSSGGAEQYF	TRBJ2-7	few	TRBD1	TRBV6-2/TRBV6-3
TGTGCCAGCTCACTTTCAATCAACACTGAAGCTTTCTTT	CASSLSINTEAFF	TRBJ1-1	.	.	TRBV18
TGTGCCAGCAGTTTAGGACGAGGTCTCGATACGCAGTATTTT	CASSLGRGLDTQYF	TRBJ2-3	.	.	TRBV27
TGCAGTGCTATCCGGGACAGGGGCGACGAGCAGTACTTC	CSAIRDRGDEQYF	TRBJ2-7	few	TRBD1	TRBV20-1
TGTGCCAGCAGCTTAGGACCGGTTAGCGGGAGAAGCTACAATGAGCAGTTCTTC	CASSLGPVSGRSYNEQFF	TRBJ2-1	few	TRBD2	TRBV11-2
TGTGCCAGTAGTATTTTCCCGGCGACGAACACTGAAGCTTTCTTT	CASSIFPATNTEAFF	TRBJ1-1	.	.	TRBV19
TGCAGCGTTGAGGGGGGACCACAGTCTTACAATGAGCAGTTCTTC	CSVEGGPQSYNEQFF	TRBJ2-1	.	.	TRBV29-1
TGCGCCAGCAGCCAAGGAGGACAAAGCTCCTACAATGAGCAGTTCTTC	CASSQGGQSSYNEQFF	TRBJ2-1	.	.	TRBV4-3
TGCAGTACGATAGCGGCTAGCGGGGGGGCCCGGGAGACCCAGTACTTC	CSTIAASGGARETQYF	TRBJ2-5	few	TRBD2	TRBV20-1
TGTGCCAGCAGTGAAGTTCCTGGACTGTACGAGCAGTACTTC	CASSEVPGLYEQYF	TRBJ2-7	few	.	TRBV6-1
TGCAGTGCTAGATTGACAGGGTACACTGAAGCTTTCTTT	CSARLTGYTEAFF	TRBJ1-1	few	TRBD1	TRBV20-1
TGTGCCAGCACGTGGGACAGGTTCACAGATACGCAGTATTTT	CASTWDRFTDTQYF	TRBJ2-3	.	TRBD1	TRBV6-2/TRBV6-3
TGTGCCAGCAGTCTCAGGGAGAGCACCCTCCACTTT	CASSLRESTLHF	TRBJ1-6	many	.	TRBV12-3/TRBV12-4
TGTGCCAGCAAACTAATGGGGGGCTCCTACAATGAGCAGTTCTTC	CASKLMGGSYNEQFF	TRBJ2-1	.	.	TRBV6-1
TGCGCCAGCAGCCCGGCGGCTTGGGAGACCCAGTACTTC	CASSPAAWETQYF	TRBJ2-5	few	.	TRBV5-1
TGTGCCAGCAGCTTAACGGGGGGCGTAAACACCGGGGAGCTGTTTTTT	CASSLTGGVNTGELFF	TRBJ2-2	few	.	TRBV7-3
TGCGCCAGCAGCCGGGGGAACAATTTCGCGAACACCGGGGAGCTGTTTTTT	CASSRGNNFANTGELFF	TRBJ2-2	.	.	TRBV4-3
TGTGCCAGCAGTTACGACGTGGGGACCCAGTACTTC	CASSYDVGTQYF	TRBJ2-5	few	.	TRBV6-5
TGCAGTGCTAGAGAGAGGAGCGGGCAGCCCCAGCATTTT	CSARERSGQPQHF	TRBJ1-5	few	.	TRBV20-1
TGTGCCAGCAGTTTGGGGACAGGGTTCACCGAGCAGTACTTC	CASSLGTGFTEQYF	TRBJ2-7	.	TRBD1	TRBV27
TGTGCCAGCAGACAACGGGACAGGGATAATTCACCCCTCCACTTT	CASRQRDRDNSPLHF	TRBJ1-6	.	TRBD1	TRBV2
TGCAGCGTTGTTCCCAGTTCAAACTCCTACGAGCAGTACTTC	CSVVPSSNSYEQYF	TRBJ2-7	.	.	TRBV29-1
TGTGCCACCAGCAGAGATCCGGGGGCCCAGTACTTC	CATSRDPGAQYF	TRBJ2-5	once	.	TRBV15